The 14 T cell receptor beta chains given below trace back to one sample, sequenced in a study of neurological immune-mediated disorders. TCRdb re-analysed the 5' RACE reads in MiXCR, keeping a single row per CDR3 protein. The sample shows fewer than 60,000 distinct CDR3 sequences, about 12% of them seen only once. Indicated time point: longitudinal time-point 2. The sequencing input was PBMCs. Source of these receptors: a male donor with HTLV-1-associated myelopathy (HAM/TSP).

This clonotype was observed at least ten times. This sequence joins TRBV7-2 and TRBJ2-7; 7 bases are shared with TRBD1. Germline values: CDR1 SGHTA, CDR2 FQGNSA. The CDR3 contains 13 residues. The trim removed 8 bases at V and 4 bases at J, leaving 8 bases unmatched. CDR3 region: CASSAGTDYEQYF. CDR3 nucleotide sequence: TGTGCCAGCTCAGCCGGGACAGATTACGAGCAGTACTTC.

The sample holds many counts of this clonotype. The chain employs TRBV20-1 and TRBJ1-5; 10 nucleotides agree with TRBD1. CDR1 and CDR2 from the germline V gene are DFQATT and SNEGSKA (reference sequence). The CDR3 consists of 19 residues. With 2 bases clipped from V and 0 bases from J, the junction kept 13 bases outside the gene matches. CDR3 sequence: CSARSALGQGKYSNQPQHF. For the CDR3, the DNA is TGCAGTGCTAGAAGTGCTCTGGGACAGGGGAAATATAGCAATCAGCCCCAGCATTTT.

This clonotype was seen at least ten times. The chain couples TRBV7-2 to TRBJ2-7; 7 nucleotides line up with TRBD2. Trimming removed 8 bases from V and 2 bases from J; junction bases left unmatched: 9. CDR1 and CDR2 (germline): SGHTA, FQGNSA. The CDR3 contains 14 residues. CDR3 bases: TGTGCCAGCTCTCGACATGGGGGGGCCTACGAGCAGTACTTC. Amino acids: CASSRHGGAYEQYF. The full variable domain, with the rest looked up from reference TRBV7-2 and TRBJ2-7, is GAGVSQSPSNKVTEKGKDVELRCDPISGHTALYWYRQSLGQGLEFLIYFQGNSAPDKSGLPSDRFSAERTGGSVSTLTIQRTQQEDSAVYLCASSRHGGAYEQYFGPGTRLTVT.

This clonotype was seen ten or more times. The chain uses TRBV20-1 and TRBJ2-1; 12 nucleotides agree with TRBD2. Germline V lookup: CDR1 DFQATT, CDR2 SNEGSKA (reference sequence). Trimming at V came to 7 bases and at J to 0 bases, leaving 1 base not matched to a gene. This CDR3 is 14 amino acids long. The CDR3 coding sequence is TGCAGTGGGACTAGCGGGGTCTCCTACAATGAGCAGTTCTTC. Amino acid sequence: CSGTSGVSYNEQFF.

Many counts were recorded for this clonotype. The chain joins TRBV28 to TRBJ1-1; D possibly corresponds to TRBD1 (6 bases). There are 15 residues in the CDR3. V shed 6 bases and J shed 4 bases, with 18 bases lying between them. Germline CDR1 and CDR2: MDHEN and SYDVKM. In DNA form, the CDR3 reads TGTGCCAGCAGCCCCCCAAGACAGGCCGGCACTGAAGCTTTCTTT. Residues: CASSPPRQAGTEAFF.

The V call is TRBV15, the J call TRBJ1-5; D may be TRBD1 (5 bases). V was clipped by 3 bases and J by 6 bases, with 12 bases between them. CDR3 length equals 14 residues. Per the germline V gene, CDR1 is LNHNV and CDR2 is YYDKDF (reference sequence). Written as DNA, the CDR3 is TGTGCCACCAGCAGCCCGGAAGGGACTCAGCCCCAGCATTTT. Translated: CATSSPEGTQPQHF.

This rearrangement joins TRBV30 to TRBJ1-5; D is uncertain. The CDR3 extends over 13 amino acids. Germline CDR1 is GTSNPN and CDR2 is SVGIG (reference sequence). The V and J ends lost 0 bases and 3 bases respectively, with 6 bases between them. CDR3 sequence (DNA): TGTGCCTGGAGTGTGCATACCAATCAGCCCCAGCATTTT. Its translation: CAWSVHTNQPQHF. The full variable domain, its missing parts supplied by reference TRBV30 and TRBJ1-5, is SQTIHQWPATLVQPVGSPLSLECTVEGTSNPNLYWYRQAAGRGLQLLFYSVGIGQISSEVPQNLSASRPQDRQFILSSKKLLLSDSGFYLCAWSVHTNQPQHFGDGTRLSIL.

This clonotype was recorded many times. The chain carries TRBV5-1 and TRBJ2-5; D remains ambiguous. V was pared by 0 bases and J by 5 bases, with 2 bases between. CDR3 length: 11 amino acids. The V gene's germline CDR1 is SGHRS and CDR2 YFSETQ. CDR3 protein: CASSLAETQYF. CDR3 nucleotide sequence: TGCGCCAGCAGCTTGGCGGAGACCCAGTACTTC. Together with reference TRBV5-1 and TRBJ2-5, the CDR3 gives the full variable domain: KAGVTQTPRYLIKTRGQQVTLSCSPISGHRSVSWYQQTPGQGLQFLFEYFSETQRNKGNFPGRFSGRQFSNSRSEMNVSTLELGDSALYLCASSLAETQYFGPGTRLLVL.

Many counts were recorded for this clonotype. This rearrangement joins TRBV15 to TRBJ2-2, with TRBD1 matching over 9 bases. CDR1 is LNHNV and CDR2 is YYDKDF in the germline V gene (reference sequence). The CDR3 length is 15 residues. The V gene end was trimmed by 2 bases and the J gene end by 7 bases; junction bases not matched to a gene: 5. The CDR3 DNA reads TGTGCCACCAGCAGACGGACAGGGGATATCGGGGAGCTGTTTTTT. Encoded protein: CATSRRTGDIGELFF.

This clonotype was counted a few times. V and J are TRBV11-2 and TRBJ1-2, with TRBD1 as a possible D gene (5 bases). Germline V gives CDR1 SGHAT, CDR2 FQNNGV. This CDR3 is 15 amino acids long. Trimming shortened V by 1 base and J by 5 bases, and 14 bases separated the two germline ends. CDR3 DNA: TGTGCCAGCAGCTTAGGTGGGACTGGGCTATATGGCTACACCTTC. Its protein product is CASSLGGTGLYGYTF. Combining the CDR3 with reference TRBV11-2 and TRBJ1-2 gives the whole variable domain EAGVAQSPRYKIIEKRQSVAFWCNPISGHATLYWYQQILGQGPKLLIQFQNNGVVDDSQLPKDRFSAERLKGVDSTLKIQPAKLEDSAVYLCASSLGGTGLYGYTFGSGTRLTVV.

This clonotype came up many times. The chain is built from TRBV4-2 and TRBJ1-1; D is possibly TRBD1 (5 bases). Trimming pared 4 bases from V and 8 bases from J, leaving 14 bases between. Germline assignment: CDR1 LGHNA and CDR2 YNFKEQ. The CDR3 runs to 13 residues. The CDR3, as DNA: TGTGCCAGCAGCCCAAGAGGTGGGGCCGAAGCTTTCTTT. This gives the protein CASSPRGGAEAFF.

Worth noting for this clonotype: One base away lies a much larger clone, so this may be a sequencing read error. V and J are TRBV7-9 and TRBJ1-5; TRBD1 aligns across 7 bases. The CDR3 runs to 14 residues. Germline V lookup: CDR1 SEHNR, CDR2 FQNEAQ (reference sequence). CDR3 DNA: TGTGCCAGCAGTACGACAGGGTCCCATCAGCGCCAGCATTTT. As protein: CASSTTGSHQRQHF.

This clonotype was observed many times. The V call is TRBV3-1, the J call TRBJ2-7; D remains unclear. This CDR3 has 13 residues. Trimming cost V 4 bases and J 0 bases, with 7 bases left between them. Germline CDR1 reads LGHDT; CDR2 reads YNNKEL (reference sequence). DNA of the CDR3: TGTGCCAGCAGCCGCGATTACTCCTACGAGCAGTACTTC. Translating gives CASSRDYSYEQYF.

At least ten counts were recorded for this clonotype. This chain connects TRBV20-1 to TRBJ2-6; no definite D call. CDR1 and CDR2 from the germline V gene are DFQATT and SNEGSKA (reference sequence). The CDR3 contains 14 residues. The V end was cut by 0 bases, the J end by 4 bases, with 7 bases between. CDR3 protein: CSARDSKGANVLTF. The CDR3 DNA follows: TGCAGTGCTAGAGACTCGAAAGGGGCCAACGTCCTGACTTTC.